The 17 T cell receptor beta chains given below trace back to one sample, sequenced in a study of blood T cell repertoires in COVID-19. Sequencing used immunoSEQ multiplex PCR; TCRdb keeps in-frame clones, though not all of them. The repertoire holds 7,000 to 9,500 clones, with about 86% as singletons. Sequencing was carried out using peripheral blood. All receptors come from a human donor in a cohort sampled during active COVID-19.

The J gene is TRBJ1-5, the V gene TRBV28, with D hard to call. Germline V gene sequence: CDR1 MDHEN, CDR2 SYDVKM. The germline V and J ends were trimmed by 2 bases and 4 bases, with 9 bases remaining between them. There are 14 residues in the CDR3. The CDR3 bases are TGTGCCAGCAGTTTACCCACCCTAAATCAGCCCCAGCATTTT. It specifies CASSLPTLNQPQHF.

The gene calls are TRBV30 and TRBJ2-7; 8 bases fit TRBD2. The junction had 12 bases not matched to a gene; V was cut back by 4 bases and J by 7 bases. This CDR3 comprises 14 residues. CDR1 and CDR2 from the germline V gene are GTSNPN and SVGIG (reference sequence). In DNA form, the CDR3 reads TGTGCCTGGAATCCGGCTAGCGGGTTCGCAGAGCAGTACTTC. Its protein is CAWNPASGFAEQYF.

This chain uses TRBV7-6 with TRBJ2-1; D not certain. CDR3 length: 15 amino acids. With 5 bases removed from V and 8 bases from J, the gap between germline ends came to 19 bases. Per the germline V gene, CDR1 is SGHVS and CDR2 is FNYEAQ. The CDR3 reads CASSPDTMFGHEQFF. In DNA form, the CDR3 reads TGTGCCAGCAGCCCAGACACAATGTTCGGCCATGAGCAGTTCTTC.

J is TRBJ2-5 and V is TRBV6-2 or TRBV6-3; 7 bases agree with TRBD1. There are 14 residues in the CDR3. Per the germline V gene, CDR1 is MNHEY and CDR2 is SVGEGT. V shed 4 bases and J 7 bases; nucleotides not matched to a gene: 9. CDR3 in amino acids: CASSLTGTFATQYF. As DNA, the CDR3 is TGTGCCAGCAGTTTGACAGGGACGTTTGCGACCCAGTACTTC.

This rearrangement joins TRBV28 to TRBJ1-2; TRBD1 matches 8 bases. Germline V gene data show CDR1 as MDHEN and CDR2 as SYDVKM. The CDR3 loop spans 14 amino acids. Trimming took 2 bases from V and 4 from J; bases not matched to a gene: 3. CDR3 DNA: TGTGCCAGCAGTTTAGGACAGGGAAGCTATGGCTACACCTTC. Its translation: CASSLGQGSYGYTF.

The sample holds one count of this clone. The chain couples TRBV5-1 to TRBJ1-4; 10 positions match TRBD1. The V segment lost 0 bases and the J segment 8 bases; nucleotides outside the gene matches: 7. The germline CDR1 and CDR2 sequences are SGHRS and YFSETQ. The CDR3 covers 16 residues. The CDR3 DNA sequence: TGCGCCAGCAGCTTGGGTGGGACAGGGGACCGGGAAAAACTGTTTTTT. Protein: CASSLGGTGDREKLFF.

The rearrangement joins TRBV6-5 to TRBJ2-2; maybe TRBD1 (5 bases). V was trimmed by 2 bases and J by 6 bases, leaving 7 bases between them. Germline V CDR1 and CDR2: MNHEY, SVGAGI. The CDR3 totals 13 residues. The CDR3 is CASSYNRPGELFF. CDR3 DNA sequence: TGTGCCAGCAGTTACAACAGGCCCGGGGAGCTGTTTTTT.

J is TRBJ2-3 and V is TRBV6-5; 10 positions agree with TRBD1. V was pared by 6 bases and J by 3 bases, with 6 bases of the junction left unmatched. From germline, CDR1 is MNHEY and CDR2 SVGAGI. This CDR3 is built from 15 residues. This CDR3 reads CASRETGGATDTQYF. The DNA of the CDR3 is TGTGCCAGCAGAGAGACAGGGGGCGCAACAGATACGCAGTATTTT.

The gene calls are TRBV27 and TRBJ2-3; the D is unclear. Germline V gene sequence: CDR1 MNHEY, CDR2 SMNVEV (reference sequence). The CDR3 extends over 12 amino acids. The germline V and J ends were trimmed by 4 bases and 2 bases, with 4 bases remaining between them. The CDR3 region is CASSSFTDTQYF. The CDR3 DNA reads as TGTGCCAGCAGTTCCTTCACAGATACGCAGTATTTT.

The rearrangement uses TRBV11-2 and TRBJ2-1, with D unclear. CDR1 is SGHAT and CDR2 is FQNNGV in the germline V gene. Trimming pared 7 bases from V and 2 bases from J, leaving 21 bases between. The CDR3 runs 17 residues. CDR3 region: CASTLEAPAITYNEQFF. DNA for the CDR3: TGTGCCAGCACGCTAGAGGCTCCGGCTATTACCTACAATGAGCAGTTCTTC.

The gene calls are TRBV3-1 (or the pseudogene TRBV3-2) and TRBJ2-1; 7 bases match TRBD1. The CDR3 loop spans 18 amino acids. Germline V gene lookup returns CDR1 LGHDT and CDR2 YNNKEL (reference sequence). J lost 2 bases, V lost 0 bases, and 10 bases had no gene match. CDR3 sequence: CASSQDSLRGGPYNEQFF. The DNA for the CDR3 is TGTGCCAGCAGCCAAGACTCCCTAAGAGGGGGCCCCTACAATGAGCAGTTCTTC.

V is TRBV5-1 and J is TRBJ2-2; 16 bases fit TRBD2. V was pared by 5 bases and J by 5 bases, with 9 bases of the junction left unmatched. Germline values: CDR1 SGHRS, CDR2 YFSETQ. The CDR3 extends over 18 amino acids. The CDR3 loop is CASSPPGLAGGTTGELFF. The DNA for the CDR3 is TGCGCCAGCAGTCCGCCGGGACTAGCGGGAGGGACAACCGGGGAGCTGTTTTTT. Complete variable domain (other parts from reference TRBV5-1 and TRBJ2-2): KAGVTQTPRYLIKTRGQQVTLSCSPISGHRSVSWYQQTPGQGLQFLFEYFSETQRNKGNFPGRFSGRQFSNSRSEMNVSTLELGDSALYLCASSPPGLAGGTTGELFFGEGSRLTVL.

V gene TRBV7-9 combines with J gene TRBJ1-6; possibly TRBD1 for D (5 bases). The CDR3 has 14 amino acids. CDR1 and CDR2 from the germline V gene are SEHNR and FQNEAQ (reference sequence). V was clipped by 3 bases and J by 5 bases, with 8 bases between them. Written as DNA, the CDR3 is TGTGCCAGCAGCTTGGGGGGGAATAATTCACCCCTCCACTTT. The encoded protein is CASSLGGNNSPLHF.

By frequency in the sample, this clone is medium-sized. The chain carries TRBV12-3 or TRBV12-4 and TRBJ2-7; no clear D. V lost 3 bases and J 6 bases, leaving 9 bases between the germline ends. The CDR3 totals 12 residues. The DNA for the CDR3 is TGTGCCAGCAGTTTTAGGCCAGGCGAGCAGTACTTC. Its protein is CASSFRPGEQYF.

This clone was seen just once. The rearrangement joins TRBV11-3 to TRBJ1-3; no definite D call. The CDR3 extends over 16 amino acids. V was cut by 1 base and J by 2 bases, with 12 bases left in between. From germline, CDR1 is SGHNT and CDR2 YENEEA. CDR3 DNA: TGTGCCAGCAGCTTAGGAACGGGAGTGACTGGAAACACCATATATTTT. Translation: CASSLGTGVTGNTIYF. Filled out from reference TRBV11-3 and TRBJ1-3, the complete variable domain reads EAGVVQSPRYKIIEKKQPVAFWCNPISGHNTLYWYLQNLGQGPELLIRYENEEAVDDSQLPKDRFSAERLKGVDSTLKIQPAELGDSAVYLCASSLGTGVTGNTIYFGEGSWLTVV.

The DNA for the CDR3 is TGCAGCGTTGTGGACAGGGCGGCCGAGCAGTACTTC. Protein: CSVVDRAAEQYF. The rearrangement links TRBV29-1 to TRBJ2-7; 8 bases line up with TRBD1. The V segment lost 4 bases and the J segment 6 bases; nucleotides outside the gene matches: 5. This CDR3 contains 12 residues. Germline V gives CDR1 SQVTM, CDR2 ANQGSEA.

The chain uses TRBV27 and TRBJ2-6; 12 bases are a match to TRBD1. CDR1 and CDR2 from the germline V gene are MNHEY and SMNVEV (reference sequence). After removal of 5 bases from V and 3 bases from J, the junction contained 8 bases not matched to a gene. The CDR3 is 18 residues long. The CDR3 here is CASSPGQGAPGGANVLTF. The CDR3 DNA reads as TGTGCCAGCAGTCCGGGACAGGGGGCGCCCGGTGGGGCCAACGTCCTGACTTTC.